This passage covers 27 T cell receptor beta chains from one sample sequenced in a study of T cells expressing NK-cell markers. TCRdb re-called the 5' RACE reads and gives one entry per CDR3 protein, without DNA. This table holds about 460,000 distinct CDR3 sequences. Input material: blood T cells: a sorted CD56 or NKG2C T cell subset, CD4+ or CD8+ T cells, or bulk PBMC T cells (not recorded which). The receptors originated from a woman in her 50s in good health.

The chain couples TRBV3-1 to TRBJ2-7; the TCRdb call, TRBD2, lacks DNA for checking. The CDR3 loop spans 13 amino acids. Germline loops: CDR1 LGHDT, CDR2 YNNKEL (reference sequence). CDR3 loop: CASTGLTPYEQYF.

V usage is TRBV2 and J usage is TRBJ2-1; the D call of TRBD1 rests on TCRdb alone, since no DNA is present to check it. CDR3 size: 14 residues. The germline V gene encodes CDR1 SNHLY and CDR2 FYNNEI. This CDR3 is CASRVRDRAFEQFF.

V and J are TRBV7-3 and TRBJ2-7; lacking DNA, the TRBD2 call made by TCRdb goes unchecked. The CDR3 runs to 13 residues. Germline lookup yields CDR1 SGHTA and CDR2 FQGTGA. The CDR3 loop is CASSRSGRGEQYF. The variable domain in full, with the rest retrieved from reference TRBV7-3 and TRBJ2-7, is GAGVSQTPSNKVTEKGKYVELRCDPISGHTALYWYRQSLGQGPEFLIYFQGTGAADDSGLPNDRFFAVRPEGSVSTLKIQRTERGDSAVYLCASSRSGRGEQYFGPGTRLTVT.

The chain joins TRBV5-4 to TRBJ2-7; without DNA, the TCRdb call of TRBD1 cannot be checked. CDR3 length: 14 residues. CDR1 and CDR2 (germline): SGHNT, YYREEE (reference sequence). The CDR3 loop is CASSFSRGISEQYF.

This chain connects TRBV3-1 to TRBJ2-7; the D call from TCRdb, TRBD1, cannot be confirmed without DNA. The CDR3 consists of 15 residues. The germline V gene encodes CDR1 LGHDT and CDR2 YNNKEL (reference sequence). CDR3 sequence: CASSQGRQGAREQYF.

V usage is TRBV27 and J usage is TRBJ2-1; TCRdb's D call of TRBD1 is untestable without DNA. In germline, CDR1 is MNHEY, CDR2 SMNVEV (reference sequence). The length of the CDR3 is 17 residues. The CDR3 sequence: CASSLFWASGSYNEQFF.

J is TRBJ2-4 and V is TRBV12-3 or TRBV12-4; no DNA is available, so the TRBD1 call from TCRdb remains unchecked. The CDR3 is made up of 15 amino acids. CDR3: CASIPRGRELVIQYF.

The J gene is TRBJ2-3, the V gene TRBV20-1; absent DNA, TCRdb's TRBD1 call cannot be checked. This CDR3 is 17 amino acids long. Germline-derived CDR1 and CDR2 are DFQATT and SNEGSKA (reference sequence). CDR3 amino acids: CSARDPSRGTSANKQYF.

This sequence joins TRBV19 and TRBJ2-1; TCRdb reports TRBD2, a call that lacks DNA to check it against. Germline CDR1 reads LNHDA; CDR2 reads SQIVND (reference sequence). This CDR3 spans 17 amino acids. CDR3 amino acids: CASSSGKLAHSYNEQFF.

The J gene is TRBJ1-2, the V gene TRBV6-1; TCRdb's D gene call, TRBD1, goes unchecked for lack of DNA. The germline gives CDR1 MNHNS, CDR2 SASEGT. The CDR3 is 14 amino acids. This CDR3 reads CASSVPGQRDGYTF.

CDR3 amino acids: CASTTIENTEAFF. This chain links TRBV19 with TRBJ1-1. CDR3 length equals 13 residues. Germline V CDR1 and CDR2: LNHDA, SQIVND (reference sequence).

V gene TRBV7-2 combines with J gene TRBJ2-1; TCRdb's assignment of TRBD2 cannot be checked, as there is no DNA. The germline V gene encodes CDR1 SGHTA and CDR2 FQGNSA. The CDR3 is 16 residues long. The CDR3 loop reads CASSLAAAGGYNEQFF.

CDR3: CASSPRQKTEYQETQYF. The chain combines TRBV7-9 with TRBJ2-5; lacking DNA, the TRBD1 call made by TCRdb goes unchecked. Germline V gene data show CDR1 as SEHNR and CDR2 as FQNEAQ (reference sequence). This CDR3 is built from 17 residues.

The V call is TRBV24-1, the J call TRBJ2-2; checking the TCRdb D call of TRBD2 is not possible without DNA. This CDR3 is built from 16 residues. In germline, CDR1 is KGHDR, CDR2 SFDVKD. This CDR3 is CATSDPLAGAIGELFF.

The genes are TRBV24-1 and TRBJ2-1; there is no DNA to check the TCRdb D call of TRBD2. Germline CDR1 KGHDR, CDR2 SFDVKD. The CDR3 has 18 amino acids. Here the CDR3 reads CATSDRRGGTRDANEQFF.

The V and J genes are TRBV5-1 and TRBJ2-7; as DNA is missing, the TRBD1 call by TCRdb cannot be tested. The V gene's germline CDR1 is SGHRS and CDR2 YFSETQ. There are 13 residues in the CDR3. CDR3 amino acids: CASSLNTGDEQYF. Based on the CDR3 plus reference TRBV5-1 and TRBJ2-7, the full variable domain is KAGVTQTPRYLIKTRGQQVTLSCSPISGHRSVSWYQQTPGQGLQFLFEYFSETQRNKGNFPGRFSGRQFSNSRSEMNVSTLELGDSALYLCASSLNTGDEQYFGPGTRLTVT.

V usage is TRBV6-2 or TRBV6-3 and J usage is TRBJ2-3; TCRdb's D gene call, TRBD2, goes unchecked for lack of DNA. Looked up from germline, CDR1 is MNHEY and CDR2 is SVGEGT. The CDR3 runs to 19 residues. The CDR3 sequence: CASSYGRASGRVAADTQYF.

The V call is TRBV6-5, the J call TRBJ2-1. In germline, CDR1 is MNHEY, CDR2 SVGAGI. The CDR3 is 13 amino acids. This CDR3 reads CASSYSSDNEQFF.

The gene calls are TRBV3-1 and TRBJ2-3; TCRdb lists TRBD2, though no DNA is available to test this call. Germline V gene data show CDR1 as LGHDT and CDR2 as YNNKEL (reference sequence). The CDR3 is 15 residues long. CDR3 protein: CASRRGLGGTDTQYF.

The V and J genes are TRBV4-1 and TRBJ2-7; TCRdb outputs TRBD1, but without DNA this stays unchecked. Per germline, CDR1 MGHRA and CDR2 YSYEKL. The CDR3 consists of 15 residues. The CDR3 here is CASSTEGVLLDEQYF.

The genes are TRBV7-9 and TRBJ2-5; the D call from TCRdb, TRBD1, cannot be confirmed without DNA. Germline CDR1 reads SEHNR; CDR2 reads FQNEAQ (reference sequence). The CDR3 has 14 amino acids. The CDR3 protein is CASSLATGGETQYF.

This chain joins TRBV7-9 and TRBJ1-5; TCRdb outputs TRBD1, but without DNA this stays unchecked. CDR1 is SEHNR and CDR2 is FQNEAQ in the germline V gene (reference sequence). The CDR3 spans 18 residues. This CDR3 is CASSLSGTGANSNQPQHF.

The chain employs TRBV3-1 and TRBJ1-2. Germline V CDR1 and CDR2: LGHDT, YNNKEL (reference sequence). CDR3 length equals 12 residues. This chain's CDR3 is CASSRTTSGYTF.

CDR3 protein: CASGNQGGETQYF. This chain uses TRBV12-5 with TRBJ2-5; the TCRdb call, TRBD1, lacks DNA for checking. This CDR3 comprises 13 residues. CDR1 LGHNT and CDR2 FRNRAP come from the germline V gene.

This chain connects TRBV7-3 to TRBJ2-2; TCRdb calls TRBD1, which cannot be checked without DNA. The CDR3 is 15 amino acids. Per the germline V gene, CDR1 is SGHTA and CDR2 is FQGTGA. CDR3 protein: CASSLNPGRTGELFF.

J is TRBJ2-1 and V is TRBV4-1; TCRdb gives TRBD2 as the D gene, but with no DNA this cannot be confirmed. The germline V gene has CDR1 MGHRA and CDR2 YSYEKL. CDR3 size: 17 residues. CDR3 protein: CASSLLTTSGSGNEQFF.

This chain links TRBV20-1 with TRBJ2-5; no DNA is available, so the TRBD2 call from TCRdb remains unchecked. The CDR3 runs to 14 residues. The V gene's germline CDR1 is DFQATT and CDR2 SNEGSKA (reference sequence). CDR3 sequence reads: CSARVARSQETQYF.